What follows are 30 T cell receptor beta chains derived from one specimen sequenced in a study of cytomegalovirus exposure and HLA in healthy donors. Researchers ran the PCR with 60 Vbeta and 13 Jbeta primers. Assay used: immunoSEQ multiplex PCR; TCRdb lists only in-frame clones, some missing. This sample carries around 94,000 clones, about 80% of them seen once, and the ten largest clones take 10%. The sequenced sample was PBMCs. The receptors derive from a human donor in good health.

The J gene is TRBJ2-7, the V gene TRBV7-9, with D possibly TRBD1 on 6 matching bases. With 3 bases removed from V and 6 bases from J, the gap between germline ends came to 15 bases. CDR1 and CDR2 from the germline V gene are SEHNR and FQNEAQ (reference sequence). This CDR3 is 14 amino acids long. This CDR3 is CASSFRRQGLEQYF. The CDR3, as DNA: TGTGCCAGCAGCTTTCGCCGCCAGGGGCTCGAGCAGTACTTC.

The chain combines TRBV29-1 with TRBJ2-1; 12 bases are a match to TRBD1. This CDR3 contains 14 residues. The V and J ends lost 7 bases and 5 bases, in that order; junction bases with no gene match: 6. Per germline, CDR1 SQVTM and CDR2 ANQGSEA. The CDR3 spells CSATGTGGHNEQFF. The CDR3 bases are TGCAGCGCGACCGGGACAGGGGGCCACAATGAGCAGTTCTTC.

This clone was seen once. This chain connects TRBV2 to TRBJ1-2; D may be TRBD1 (6 bases). The germline V and J ends were trimmed by 4 bases and 6 bases, with 12 bases remaining between them. CDR1 is SNHLY and CDR2 is FYNNEI in the germline V gene. The CDR3 covers 13 residues. The CDR3 nucleotides are TGTGCCAGCAGTGGACAGGCCCTGCATGGCTACACCTTC. This sequence encodes CASSGQALHGYTF. Full variable domain (missing parts from reference TRBV2 and TRBJ1-2): EPEVTQTPSHQVTQMGQEVILRCVPISNHLYFYWYRQILGQKVEFLVSFYNNEISEKSEIFDDQFSVERPDGSNFTLKIRSTKLEDSAMYFCASSGQALHGYTFGSGTRLTVV.

The rearrangement joins TRBV7-9 to TRBJ2-5; 7 bases are shared with TRBD2. Germline V CDR1 and CDR2: SEHNR, FQNEAQ (reference sequence). Trimming removed 5 bases from V and 3 bases from J; junction bases left unmatched: 6. The CDR3 runs 14 residues. CDR3 DNA: TGTGCCAGCAGCCTCGGGACTAATAAAGAGACCCAGTACTTC. It specifies CASSLGTNKETQYF. Full variable domain (remainder filled in from reference TRBV7-9 and TRBJ2-5): DTGVSQNPRHKITKRGQNVTFRCDPISEHNRLYWYRQTLGQGPEFLTYFQNEAQLEKSRLLSDRFSAERPKGSFSTLEIQRTEQGDSAMYLCASSLGTNKETQYFGPGTRLLVL.

V is TRBV2 and J is TRBJ1-1, with D possibly TRBD1 on 5 matching bases. This CDR3 region has 12 residues. V gave up 7 bases and J gave up 4 bases, with 10 bases separating them. CDR1 is SNHLY and CDR2 is FYNNEI in the germline V gene. The CDR3 nucleotides read TGTGCCAGCACAGGGTCGGGCACTGAAGCTTTCTTT. Translating it yields CASTGSGTEAFF.

This chain connects TRBV25-1 to TRBJ2-7; no definite D call. V lost 6 bases and J lost 4, with 10 bases in between. CDR1 is MGHDK and CDR2 is SYGVNS in the germline V gene. This CDR3 spans 12 amino acids. CDR3 bases: TGTGCCAGCAGGCAGGATAAATACGAGCAGTACTTC. This codes for CASRQDKYEQYF.

The chain is built from TRBV29-1 and TRBJ1-1, with a tentative D call TRBD1 (5 bases). This CDR3 comprises 12 residues. Looked up from germline, CDR1 is SQVTM and CDR2 is ANQGSEA. V dropped 6 bases and J dropped 1 base, with 9 bases sitting between them. Here the CDR3 DNA reads TGCAGCGTCCCCGGGGGGAACACTGAAGCTTTCTTT. It codes for CSVPGGNTEAFF.

The chain combines TRBV5-1 with TRBJ1-5; the D gene is possibly TRBD1 (6 bases). CDR1 and CDR2 from the germline V gene are SGHRS and YFSETQ. CDR3 size: 15 residues. The ends were cut back, 3 bases at V and 4 bases at J, with 14 bases in the middle. Written as DNA, the CDR3 is TGCGCCAGCAGCTCTACAGGGTCCCCAAATCAGCCCCAGCATTTT. This encodes CASSSTGSPNQPQHF. Complete variable domain (other parts from reference TRBV5-1 and TRBJ1-5): KAGVTQTPRYLIKTRGQQVTLSCSPISGHRSVSWYQQTPGQGLQFLFEYFSETQRNKGNFPGRFSGRQFSNSRSEMNVSTLELGDSALYLCASSSTGSPNQPQHFGDGTRLSIL.

About this clone itself: Sequence at one end of the junction differs from germline and may be a read error. The V call is TRBV2, the J call TRBJ2-3; D is unclear. CDR1 and CDR2 (germline): SNHLY, FYNNEI. The CDR3 runs to 13 residues. CDR3 loop: CASRVFGPETQYF. The DNA of the CDR3 is TGTGCCAGCAGGGTCTTTGGGCCAGAAACGCAGTATTTT.

Written as DNA, the CDR3 is TGTGCCAGCAGCAAAGGACTAGCGGGGGGGCGCGAGACCCAGTACTTC. Translating it yields CASSKGLAGGRETQYF. This rearrangement joins TRBV7-2 to TRBJ2-5; TRBD2 agrees at 15 bases. Germline V gene lookup returns CDR1 SGHTA and CDR2 FQGNSA. Germline trimming cut 5 bases from V and 5 bases from J; bases unmatched to any gene: 6. The CDR3 loop spans 16 amino acids.

This clone was counted only a few times. The J gene is TRBJ2-6, the V gene TRBV5-5, with D hard to call. Germline V gene lookup returns CDR1 SGHKS and CDR2 YYEKEE (reference sequence). V was trimmed by 4 bases and J by 1 base, leaving 9 bases between them. The CDR3 loop spans 15 amino acids. The CDR3 region is CASSPQPSGANVLTF. CDR3 nucleotides: TGTGCCAGCAGCCCACAGCCGTCTGGGGCCAACGTCCTGACTTTC. Using reference TRBV5-5 and TRBJ2-6 for the parts outside the CDR3, the full variable domain is DAGVTQSPTHLIKTRGQQVTLRCSPISGHKSVSWYQQVLGQGPQFIFQYYEKEERGRGNFPDRFSARQFPNYSSELNVNALLLGDSALYLCASSPQPSGANVLTFGAGSRLTVL.

As to this clone: A junction boundary mismatches the germline segment, possibly from a read error. The CDR3 coding sequence is TGTGCCAGCAGACTGGGACAGAGCATCTACGTGCAGTACTTC. Translation gives CASRLGQSIYVQYF. The rearrangement joins TRBV6-5 to TRBJ2-7, with 7 positions matching TRBD1. CDR3 length: 14 residues. Germline V lookup: CDR1 MNHEY, CDR2 SVGAGI.

Only one count was recorded for this clone. The genes are TRBV2 and TRBJ2-3; 7 bases map to TRBD2. V was pared by 8 bases and J by 2 bases, with 7 bases of the junction left unmatched. Germline CDR1 reads SNHLY; CDR2 reads FYNNEI. This CDR3 spans 14 amino acids. The CDR3 DNA follows: TGTGCCAGCGGGGACTATGGGGCCACAGATACGCAGTATTTT. Its translation is CASGDYGATDTQYF.

This clone has only one observation. In the same sample, other DNA sequences code for this CDR3. The chain is built from TRBV7-8 and TRBJ2-7; maybe TRBD2 (6 bases). The CDR3 extends over 14 amino acids. V was trimmed by 6 bases and J by 9 bases, leaving 21 bases between them. The germline CDR1 and CDR2 sequences are SGHVS and FQNEAQ. CDR3 protein: CASSPGTGSRVQYF. The CDR3 coding sequence is TGTGCCAGCAGTCCCGGGACTGGTTCCCGCGTGCAGTACTTC.

CDR3: CASSHGTGTEETQYF. In DNA, the CDR3 is TGTGCCAGCAGCCACGGGACAGGGACTGAAGAGACCCAGTACTTC. The rearrangement joins TRBV11-2 to TRBJ2-5; 9 nucleotides align to TRBD1. In germline, CDR1 is SGHAT, CDR2 FQNNGV. The CDR3 consists of 15 residues. The V gene end was trimmed by 5 bases and the J gene end by 3 bases; junction bases not matched to a gene: 7.

This chain links TRBV6-1 with TRBJ1-5, with unresolved D. The germline V and J ends were trimmed by 6 bases and 7 bases, with 13 bases remaining between them. This CDR3 is 13 amino acids long. Germline lookup yields CDR1 MNHNS and CDR2 SASEGT. The CDR3 nucleotides read TGTGCCAGCAGCTACGGGGATATACAGCCCCAGCATTTT. The encoded protein is CASSYGDIQPQHF.

The V gene is TRBV7-3, the J gene TRBJ2-1, with TRBD2 matching over 12 bases. V trimming: 6 bases; J trimming: 9 bases; junction bases outside the gene matches: 6. This CDR3 spans 14 amino acids. Germline V lookup: CDR1 SGHTA, CDR2 FQGTGA. CDR3 region: CASRLGLAGSEQFF. CDR3 nucleotides: TGTGCCAGCAGATTAGGACTAGCGGGAAGTGAGCAGTTCTTC. The full variable domain, completed using reference TRBV7-3 and TRBJ2-1, is GAGVSQTPSNKVTEKGKYVELRCDPISGHTALYWYRQSLGQGPEFLIYFQGTGAADDSGLPNDRFFAVRPEGSVSTLKIQRTERGDSAVYLCASRLGLAGSEQFFGPGTRLTVL.

The V gene is TRBV5-5, the J gene TRBJ2-2, with D tentatively TRBD1 (6 bases). Germline CDR1 is SGHKS and CDR2 is YYEKEE (reference sequence). Trimming cost V 4 bases and J 1 base, with 11 bases left between them. The CDR3 contains 15 residues. The CDR3 loop is CASSEQGLNTGELFF. The CDR3 DNA reads TGTGCCAGCAGCGAACAGGGTTTGAACACCGGGGAGCTGTTTTTT.

The chain joins TRBV28 to TRBJ2-1; maybe TRBD2 (5 bases). The CDR3 covers 18 residues. Trimming left V 2 bases short and J 0 bases short, with 17 bases between. In germline, CDR1 is MDHEN, CDR2 SYDVKM. CDR3 sequence reads: CASSLRPGVVISYNEQFF. The CDR3 coding sequence is TGTGCCAGCAGTTTACGGCCCGGGGTTGTTATCTCCTACAATGAGCAGTTCTTC.

The chain couples TRBV6-6 to TRBJ2-7, with D tentatively TRBD2 (7 bases). CDR1 is MNHNY and CDR2 is SVGAGI in the germline V gene (reference sequence). The V gene lost 6 bases and the J gene lost 0 bases, with 18 bases spanning the gap. CDR3 size: 16 residues. The CDR3 reads CASSPGGGSPSYEQYF. The DNA for the CDR3 is TGTGCCAGCAGCCCCGGGGGCGGGAGTCCCTCCTACGAGCAGTACTTC.

The CDR3 is CASTRGDSYNEQFF. In nucleotides, the CDR3 is TGTGCCAGCACCCGGGGGGACTCCTACAATGAGCAGTTCTTC. The chain has TRBV9 and TRBJ2-1; TRBD2 matches at 7 bases. The CDR3 sequence is 14 residues long. J was trimmed by 0 bases and V by 6 bases; bases with no gene match: 3. The V gene's germline CDR1 is SGDLS and CDR2 YYNGEE. Combining the CDR3 with reference TRBV9 and TRBJ2-1 gives the whole variable domain DSGVTQTPKHLITATGQRVTLRCSPRSGDLSVYWYQQSLDQGLQFLIQYYNGEERAKGNILERFSAQQFPDLHSELNLSSLELGDSALYFCASTRGDSYNEQFFGPGTRLTVL.

This clone has just a few counts. This chain links TRBV9 with TRBJ2-7; D gene ambiguous. CDR3 length: 13 amino acids. With 1 base removed from V and 5 bases from J, the gap between germline ends came to 10 bases. In germline, CDR1 is SGDLS, CDR2 YYNGEE. CDR3 DNA: TGTGCCAGCAGCGTAAAGGAGCGCCACGAGCAGTACTTC. This sequence encodes CASSVKERHEQYF. Supplemented by reference TRBV9 and TRBJ2-7, the full variable domain reads DSGVTQTPKHLITATGQRVTLRCSPRSGDLSVYWYQQSLDQGLQFLIQYYNGEERAKGNILERFSAQQFPDLHSELNLSSLELGDSALYFCASSVKERHEQYFGPGTRLTVT.

The gene calls are TRBV6-1 and TRBJ2-7; tentatively, D is TRBD1 (6 bases). V dropped 0 bases and J dropped 2 bases, with 8 bases sitting between them. The CDR3 contains 14 residues. Germline loops: CDR1 MNHNS, CDR2 SASEGT. As DNA, the CDR3 is TGTGCCAGCAGTGAAGCCGGGACAACCTACGAGCAGTACTTC. Its translation: CASSEAGTTYEQYF.

The genes are TRBV25-1 and TRBJ2-7, with TRBD1 matching 7 bases. CDR3 length equals 12 residues. V gave up 9 bases and J gave up 2 bases; unmatched junction bases: 4. Looked up from germline, CDR1 is MGHDK and CDR2 is SYGVNS. The CDR3 DNA reads as TGTGCCAGTACCGGGACAGCCTACGAGCAGTACTTC. This codes for CASTGTAYEQYF.

The chain has TRBV5-4 and TRBJ2-1; TRBD2 aligns across 11 bases. This CDR3 is built from 18 residues. From germline, CDR1 is SGHNT and CDR2 YYREEE (reference sequence). Losses at the gene ends were 0 bases for V and 2 bases for J; bases not matched to a gene: 7. The CDR3 protein is CASSLVTLAGGPYNEQFF. CDR3 DNA: TGTGCCAGCAGCTTGGTCACTTTAGCGGGAGGGCCCTACAATGAGCAGTTCTTC.

The V and J genes are TRBV29-1 and TRBJ2-3; D is undetermined. CDR1 SQVTM and CDR2 ANQGSEA come from the germline V gene. Trimming took off 7 bases at V and 7 bases at J, with 9 bases between the two ends. This CDR3 has 10 residues. CDR3 region: CSESTNTQYF. For the CDR3, the DNA is TGCAGCGAGTCTACCAATACGCAGTATTTT.

This chain uses TRBV9 with TRBJ2-3; 9 nucleotides align to TRBD2. This CDR3 comprises 15 residues. CDR1 is SGDLS, CDR2 YYNGEE, per germline. With V trimmed by 5 bases and J by 2 bases, 6 bases remained unmatched. This chain's CDR3 is CASSASGNPTDTQYF. In DNA, the CDR3 is TGTGCCAGCAGTGCTAGCGGGAACCCCACAGATACGCAGTATTTT.

This chain links TRBV7-2 with TRBJ2-1; 9 bases map to TRBD2. Germline CDR1 reads SGHTA; CDR2 reads FQGNSA. The trim removed 1 base at V and 9 bases at J, leaving 7 bases unmatched. The CDR3 contains 15 residues. The CDR3 is CASSLVRGTSFEQFF. CDR3 sequence (DNA): TGTGCCAGCAGCTTAGTCCGCGGGACTAGCTTTGAGCAGTTCTTC.

The J gene is TRBJ2-3, the V gene TRBV7-3; 7 bases are a match to TRBD2. The CDR3 spans 14 residues. V lost 1 base and J lost 6; bases outside the gene matches: 4. The germline CDR1 and CDR2 sequences are SGHTA and FQGTGA. The CDR3 sequence is CASSLIGGGDTQYF. For the CDR3, the DNA is TGTGCCAGCAGCTTAATCGGGGGAGGGGATACGCAGTATTTT.

As regards this clone: The same CDR3 can be traced to other DNA sequences in this sample. The genes are TRBV5-1 and TRBJ2-7, with D possibly matching TRBD1 (6 bases). CDR1 and CDR2 (germline): SGHRS, YFSETQ. V lost 0 bases and J lost 0, with 7 bases in between. There are 14 residues in the CDR3. CDR3 nucleotides: TGCGCCAGCAGCTTGGCAGGGGCCTCCTACGAGCAGTACTTC. Amino acid sequence: CASSLAGASYEQYF.